What follows describes a single T cell receptor (beta chain). The sample originates from a study of blood T cell repertoires in COVID-19. Study at large: COVID-19 samples collected from the United States, Italy and Spain covered acute and convalescent phases.

The assay was immunoSEQ multiplex PCR, and TCRdb's table has in-frame clones only and misses some. The data show roughly 260,000 clones, around 87% seen once. This TCR was recovered from a woman aged 45-60 years with acute or convalescent COVID-19. The material sequenced was peripheral blood.

The CDR3 protein is CASRKLAGELFF. In DNA, the CDR3 is TGTGCCAGCCGCAAGCTCGCCGGGGAGCTGTTTTTT. The rearrangement joins TRBV7-9 to TRBJ2-2; D remains unclear. Trimming shortened V by 8 bases and J by 6 bases, and 10 bases separated the two germline ends. Germline assignment: CDR1 SEHNR and CDR2 FQNEAQ (reference sequence). The CDR3 has 12 residues.